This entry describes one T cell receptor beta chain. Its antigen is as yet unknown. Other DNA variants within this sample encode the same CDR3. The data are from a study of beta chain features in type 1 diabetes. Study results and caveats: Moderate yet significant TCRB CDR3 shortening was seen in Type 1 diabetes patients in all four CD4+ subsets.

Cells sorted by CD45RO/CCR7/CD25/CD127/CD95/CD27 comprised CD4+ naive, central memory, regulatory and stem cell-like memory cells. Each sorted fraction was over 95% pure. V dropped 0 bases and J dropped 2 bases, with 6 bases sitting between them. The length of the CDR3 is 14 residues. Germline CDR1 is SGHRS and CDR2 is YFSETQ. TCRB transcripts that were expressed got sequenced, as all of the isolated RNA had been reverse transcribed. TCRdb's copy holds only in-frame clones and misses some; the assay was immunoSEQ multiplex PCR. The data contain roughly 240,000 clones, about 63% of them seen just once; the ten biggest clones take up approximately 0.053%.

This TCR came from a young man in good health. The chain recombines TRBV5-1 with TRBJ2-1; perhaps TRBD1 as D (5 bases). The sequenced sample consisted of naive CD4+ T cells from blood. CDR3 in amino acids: CASSLEGAYNEQFF. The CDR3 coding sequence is TGCGCCAGCAGCTTGGAAGGGGCCTACAATGAGCAGTTCTTC. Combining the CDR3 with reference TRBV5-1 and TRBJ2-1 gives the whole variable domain KAGVTQTPRYLIKTRGQQVTLSCSPISGHRSVSWYQQTPGQGLQFLFEYFSETQRNKGNFPGRFSGRQFSNSRSEMNVSTLELGDSALYLCASSLEGAYNEQFFGPGTRLTVL.